These 10 T cell receptor beta chains share one sample of origin, sequenced in a study of blood T cell repertoires in COVID-19. The method was immunoSEQ multiplex PCR; TCRdb's version includes in-frame clones alone and lacks a portion of them. The sample has under 150,000 clones; 79% are singletons. Material for sequencing was peripheral blood. Receptor source: a man aged 60-69 years with acute or convalescent COVID-19.

This clone has only a few counts. This chain connects TRBV20-1 to TRBJ2-7; D is possibly TRBD2 (5 bases). The CDR3 covers 11 residues. Trimming pared 7 bases from V and 7 bases from J, leaving 14 bases between. CDR1 and CDR2 (germline): DFQATT, SNEGSKA (reference sequence). DNA of the CDR3: TGCAGTGTTGGAGAGTCGGGGGAGCAGTACTTC. It encodes CSVGESGEQYF.

The J gene is TRBJ2-5, the V gene TRBV9, with D tentatively TRBD1 (6 bases). CDR1 SGDLS and CDR2 YYNGEE come from the germline V gene. The ends were cut back, 0 bases at V and 2 bases at J, with 17 bases in the middle. The CDR3 spans 17 residues. CDR3 loop: CASSVGGVRGLQETQYF. The CDR3 nucleotides read TGTGCCAGCAGCGTAGGAGGGGTTAGGGGGTTACAAGAGACCCAGTACTTC.

The V call is TRBV10-3, the J call TRBJ1-3; maybe TRBD1 (5 bases). Trimming took off 10 bases at V and 0 bases at J, with 10 bases between the two ends. In germline, CDR1 is ENHRY, CDR2 SYGVKD. CDR3 length equals 13 residues. The CDR3 coding sequence is TGTGCCAGCGCGACAGACTCTGGAAACACCATATATTTT. This sequence encodes CASATDSGNTIYF.

Only a few counts were recorded for this clone. Different DNA sequences within this sample yield the same CDR3. The chain employs TRBV4-3 and TRBJ1-1, with D maybe TRBD1 (6 bases). Per germline, CDR1 LGHNA and CDR2 YSLEER. The V end lost 3 bases, the J end lost 0 bases, and 11 bases lay between the germline ends. The CDR3 has 15 amino acids. As DNA, the CDR3 is TGCGCCAGCAGCCAGGGGGCCGGAATGAACACTGAAGCTTTCTTT. It is translated as CASSQGAGMNTEAFF.

The genes are TRBV7-2 and TRBJ2-2, with D hard to call. The CDR3 length is 13 residues. V lost 5 bases and J lost 4, with 8 bases in between. The germline CDR1 and CDR2 sequences are SGHTA and FQGNSA. CDR3 amino acids: CASSMTGTGELFF. CDR3 DNA: TGTGCCAGCAGCATGACTGGCACCGGGGAGCTGTTTTTT.

The V call is TRBV3-1 (or the pseudogene TRBV3-2), the J call TRBJ1-4; 7 bases map to TRBD1. The V and J ends lost 1 base and 8 bases, in that order; junction bases with no gene match: 10. Germline assignment: CDR1 LGHDT and CDR2 YNNKEL (reference sequence). CDR3 length: 16 amino acids. CDR3 in amino acids: CASSQGPAGGGEKLFF. The CDR3 DNA sequence: TGTGCCAGCAGCCAAGGACCGGCAGGGGGAGGCGAAAAACTGTTTTTT.

The V and J genes are TRBV5-5 and TRBJ2-3, with 8 bases matching TRBD2. In germline, CDR1 is SGHKS, CDR2 YYEKEE (reference sequence). The length of the CDR3 is 15 residues. V dropped 0 bases and J dropped 4; count of bases not matched to a gene: 4. Here the CDR3 reads CASSLGALAADTQYF. The DNA for the CDR3 is TGTGCCAGCAGCTTGGGGGCACTAGCGGCAGATACGCAGTATTTT.

The CDR3 sequence is CSVPSSGSDKTYGYTF. CDR3 coding DNA: TGCAGCGTTCCCTCTTCGGGGAGCGATAAGACCTATGGCTACACCTTC. This rearrangement joins TRBV29-1 to TRBJ1-2; no reliable D call. The V gene's germline CDR1 is SQVTM and CDR2 ANQGSEA. V lost 5 bases to trimming and J lost 4 bases, with 23 bases between them. This CDR3 comprises 16 residues. The entire variable domain, with the rest obtained from reference TRBV29-1 and TRBJ1-2, is as follows: SAVISQKPSRDICQRGTSLTIQCQVDSQVTMMFWYRQQPGQSLTLIATANQGSEATYESGFVIDKFPISRPNLTFSTLTVSNMSPEDSSIYLCSVPSSGSDKTYGYTFGSGTRLTVV.

The count of this clone is one. The V gene is TRBV28, the J gene TRBJ1-1; D unresolved. V was clipped by 3 bases and J by 2 bases, with 10 bases between them. From germline, CDR1 is MDHEN and CDR2 SYDVKM. This CDR3 is 14 amino acids long. CDR3 DNA: TGTGCCAGCAGTTTGCCAGGAAGAAACACTGAAGCTTTCTTT. Amino acid sequence: CASSLPGRNTEAFF.

This chain links TRBV5-1 with TRBJ1-1; possibly TRBD1 for D (6 bases). Germline V gene data show CDR1 as SGHRS and CDR2 as YFSETQ. The V gene lost 2 bases and the J gene lost 5 bases, with 13 bases spanning the gap. The CDR3 contains 14 residues. The CDR3 protein is CASSLGGTRTEAFF. Here the CDR3 DNA reads TGCGCCAGCAGCTTAGGGGGTACGAGGACTGAAGCTTTCTTT.